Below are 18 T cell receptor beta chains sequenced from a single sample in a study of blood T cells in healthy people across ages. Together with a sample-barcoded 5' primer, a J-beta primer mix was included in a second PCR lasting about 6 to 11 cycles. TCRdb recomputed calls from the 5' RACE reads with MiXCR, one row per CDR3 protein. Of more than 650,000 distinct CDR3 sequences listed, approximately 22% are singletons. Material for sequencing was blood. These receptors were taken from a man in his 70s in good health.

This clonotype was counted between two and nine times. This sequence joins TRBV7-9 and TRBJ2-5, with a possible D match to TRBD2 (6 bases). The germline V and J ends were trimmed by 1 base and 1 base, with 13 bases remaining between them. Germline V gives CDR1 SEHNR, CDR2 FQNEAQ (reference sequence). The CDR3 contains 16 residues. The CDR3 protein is CASSLGDRDSQETQYF. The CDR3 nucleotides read TGTGCCAGCAGCTTAGGCGACCGGGACTCCCAAGAGACCCAGTACTTC.

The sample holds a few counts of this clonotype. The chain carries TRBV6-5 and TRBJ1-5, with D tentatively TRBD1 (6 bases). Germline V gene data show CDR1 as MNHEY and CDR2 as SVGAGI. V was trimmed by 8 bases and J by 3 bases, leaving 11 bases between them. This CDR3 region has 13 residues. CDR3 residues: CASRRDINQPQHF. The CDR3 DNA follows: TGTGCCAGCCGCCGGGACATCAATCAGCCCCAGCATTTT.

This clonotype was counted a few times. CDR3 sequence: CASSLLDRGAEAFF. The CDR3 DNA follows: TGTGCCAGCAGTTTACTGGACAGGGGCGCTGAAGCTTTCTTT. The genes are TRBV12-3 or TRBV12-4 and TRBJ1-1, with 9 bases aligning to TRBD1. V gave up 2 bases and J gave up 6 bases; unmatched junction bases: 4. CDR3 length: 14 amino acids.

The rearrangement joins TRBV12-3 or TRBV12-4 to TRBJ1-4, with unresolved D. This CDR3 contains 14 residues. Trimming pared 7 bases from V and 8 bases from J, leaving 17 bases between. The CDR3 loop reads CASIKQGPGEKLFF. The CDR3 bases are TGTGCCAGCATCAAACAAGGCCCCGGGGAAAAACTGTTTTTT.

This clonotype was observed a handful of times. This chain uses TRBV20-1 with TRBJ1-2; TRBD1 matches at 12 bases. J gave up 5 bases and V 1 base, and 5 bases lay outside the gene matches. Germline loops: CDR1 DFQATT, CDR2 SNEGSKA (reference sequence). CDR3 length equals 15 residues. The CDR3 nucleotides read TGCAGTGCTAGAGTACCGGGACAGGGGGCTTATGGCTACACCTTC. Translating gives CSARVPGQGAYGYTF.

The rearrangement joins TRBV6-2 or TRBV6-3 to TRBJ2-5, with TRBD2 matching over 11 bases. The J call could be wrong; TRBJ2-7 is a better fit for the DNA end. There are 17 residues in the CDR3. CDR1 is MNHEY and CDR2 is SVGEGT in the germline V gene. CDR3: CASSYVLAGGLGYEQYF. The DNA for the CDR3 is TGTGCCAGCAGTTACGTCCTAGCGGGGGGTCTGGGGTACGAGCAGTACTTC.

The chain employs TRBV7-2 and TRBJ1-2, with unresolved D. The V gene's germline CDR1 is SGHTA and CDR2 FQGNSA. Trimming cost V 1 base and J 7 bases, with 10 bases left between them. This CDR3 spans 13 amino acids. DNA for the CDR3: TGTGCCAGCAGCTTAGGGGTAGCTATTGGCTACACCTTC. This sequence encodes CASSLGVAIGYTF.

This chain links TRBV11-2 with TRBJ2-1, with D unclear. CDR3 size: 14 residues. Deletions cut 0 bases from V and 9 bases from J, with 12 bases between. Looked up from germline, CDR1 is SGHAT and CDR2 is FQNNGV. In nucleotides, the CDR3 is TGTGCCAGCAGCTTAGACCTTCTAGGTATTGAGCAGTTCTTC. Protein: CASSLDLLGIEQFF.

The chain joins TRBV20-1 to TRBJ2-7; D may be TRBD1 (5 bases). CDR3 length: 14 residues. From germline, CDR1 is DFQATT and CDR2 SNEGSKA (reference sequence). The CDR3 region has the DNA TGCAGCGCTCCACCCACAGGCTATGCCTACGAGCAGTACTTC. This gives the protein CSAPPTGYAYEQYF.

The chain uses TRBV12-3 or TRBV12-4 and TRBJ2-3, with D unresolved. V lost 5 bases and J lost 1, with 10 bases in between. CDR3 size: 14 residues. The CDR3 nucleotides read TGTGCCAGCAGTCCACGGTGGGGCACAGATACGCAGTATTTT. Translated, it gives CASSPRWGTDTQYF.

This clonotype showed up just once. The chain's CDR3 is CSASKLPGGTEAFF. CDR3 DNA sequence: TGCAGTGCTAGTAAGCTACCGGGGGGAACTGAAGCTTTCTTT. The chain links TRBV20-1 to TRBJ1-1; TRBD1 is a possible D gene (5 bases). Germline V gene sequence: CDR1 DFQATT, CDR2 SNEGSKA (reference sequence). V lost 3 bases and J 5 bases, leaving 16 bases between the germline ends. This CDR3 has 14 residues.

CDR3 amino acids: CASSQVRRTSGANVLTF. The CDR3 DNA sequence: TGTGCCAGCAGCCAAGTCCGCCGGACCTCTGGGGCCAACGTCCTGACTTTC. The chain links TRBV3-1 to TRBJ2-6; D unclear. This CDR3 contains 17 residues. V was pared by 1 base and J by 0 bases, with 10 bases between. CDR1 LGHDT and CDR2 YNNKEL come from the germline V gene (reference sequence).

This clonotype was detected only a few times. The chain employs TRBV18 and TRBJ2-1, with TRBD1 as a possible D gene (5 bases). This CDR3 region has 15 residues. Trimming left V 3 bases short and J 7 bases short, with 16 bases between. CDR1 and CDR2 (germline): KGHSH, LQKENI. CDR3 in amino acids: CASSPARGRTNEQFF. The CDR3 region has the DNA TGTGCCAGCTCACCGGCGAGAGGTAGGACAAATGAGCAGTTCTTC.

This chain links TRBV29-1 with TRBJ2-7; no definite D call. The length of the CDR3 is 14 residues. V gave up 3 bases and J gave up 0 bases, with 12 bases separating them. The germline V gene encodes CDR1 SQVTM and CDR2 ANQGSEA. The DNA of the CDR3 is TGCAGCGTTGATATGGTAGGAAACTCCTACGAGCAGTACTTC. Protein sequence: CSVDMVGNSYEQYF.

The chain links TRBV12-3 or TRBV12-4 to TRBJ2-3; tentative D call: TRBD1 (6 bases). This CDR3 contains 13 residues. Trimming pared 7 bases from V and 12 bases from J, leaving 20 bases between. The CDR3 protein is CASTIKRGLGQYF. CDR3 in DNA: TGTGCCAGCACCATAAAGAGGGGGTTAGGCCAGTATTTT.

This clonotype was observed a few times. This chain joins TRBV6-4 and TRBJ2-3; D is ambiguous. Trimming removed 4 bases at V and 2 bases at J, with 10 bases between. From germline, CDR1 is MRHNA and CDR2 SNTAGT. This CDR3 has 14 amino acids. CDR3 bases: TGTGCCAGCAGTGCGAACTCGCTCACAGATACGCAGTATTTT. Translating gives CASSANSLTDTQYF.

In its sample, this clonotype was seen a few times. The CDR3 coding sequence is TGCGCCAGCAGGGGGGACTTATACCAAGAGACCCAGTACTTC. Translation: CASRGDLYQETQYF. The chain combines TRBV4-1 with TRBJ2-5, with D maybe TRBD2 (6 bases). The CDR3 is made up of 14 amino acids. The germline gives CDR1 MGHRA, CDR2 YSYEKL. The ends were cut back, 6 bases at V and 0 bases at J, with 11 bases in the middle.

CDR3 residues: CASSLESAGTDTQYF. CDR3 coding DNA: TGCGCCAGCAGCTTGGAGTCGGCCGGCACAGATACGCAGTATTTT. The chain employs TRBV5-1 and TRBJ2-3; no clear D gene. CDR3 length: 15 residues. Trimming took off 0 bases at V and 1 base at J, with 9 bases between the two ends. Germline V lookup: CDR1 SGHRS, CDR2 YFSETQ.